The clone carrying this TCR beta chain was counted at least ten times. The V end was cut by 2 bases, the J end by 3 bases, with 3 bases between. There are 12 residues in the CDR3. The germline V gene encodes CDR1 ENHRY and CDR2 SYGVKD. Via MiXCR, TCRdb re-called the RACE reads, giving one row per CDR3 protein. The repertoire holds some 36,000 distinct CDR3 sequences, with 9% to 9.5% as singletons. This specimen comes from a study of human T cells and chemical hapten exposure. About the research overall: DPC at 2% was the sensitizing agent, placed on about 2 cm by about 2 cm of upper inner arm skin.

The sample's time point: patch test 3, about 24 weeks after DPC sensitization. The treatment is: therapeutic diphenylcyclopropenone sensitization with weekly scalp DPC. The starting material, unfractionated whole blood, was used for total RNA extraction. This chain links TRBV10-3 with TRBJ2-3; D is ambiguous. The clonotype was recovered from a man aged 45 to 65 with alopecia areata. Some clones in this sample may be carry-over from other donors' samples. The sequencing used whole blood, collected in connection with sensitization to the hapten diphenylcyclopropenone (DPC). Written as DNA, the CDR3 is TGTGCCATCAGTGAGGGGACAGATACGCAGTATTTT. Protein: CAISEGTDTQYF.